This is a list of T cell receptor beta chains from one sample in a study of spatial heterogeneity in lung cancer. TCRdb itself ran the 5' RACE reads through MiXCR, one entry per CDR3 protein. The sample gives about 21,000 distinct CDR3 sequences, approximately 3% of which show up once; around 7.7% is in the top ten. The starting material was lung tumor tissue, obtained at surgery. These receptors all come from a male donor with early-stage non-small cell lung cancer. CDR3s include the opening cysteine and the closing phenylalanine or tryptophan. Each record gives: J gene, D gene, V gene, clone size, CDR3 protein, CDR3 DNA. D genes are given only for firm matches. Clone sizes are shown as how often the clone was seen (once, few, many) or a class if it is expanded.

TRBJ2-7 | . | TRBV5-1 | medium-sized | CASSMSGTLNEQYF | TGCGCCAGCAGCATGTCAGGGACGCTGAACGAGCAGTACTTC
TRBJ2-1 | . | TRBV6-2/TRBV6-3 | many | CASWTSYNEQFF | TGTGCCAGCTGGACCTCCTACAATGAGCAGTTCTTC
TRBJ2-3 | . | TRBV7-2 | many | CASSFDTDTQYF | TGTGCCAGCAGCTTTGACACAGATACGCAGTATTTT
TRBJ1-2 | . | TRBV3-1 | many | CASSRENYGYTF | TGTGCCAGCAGCCGCGAAAACTATGGCTACACCTTC
TRBJ2-7 | . | TRBV10-3 | many | CAISESVTNYEQYF | TGTGCCATCAGTGAGTCGGTGACTAACTACGAGCAGTACTTC
TRBJ2-2 | . | TRBV4-1 | many | CASSQDWANTGELFF | TGCGCCAGCAGCCAAGATTGGGCGAACACCGGGGAGCTGTTTTTT
TRBJ2-3 | . | TRBV2 | many | CASREGMDTQYF | TGTGCCAGCAGGGAGGGGATGGATACGCAGTATTTT
TRBJ1-3 | . | TRBV2 | many | CASIPGVSGNTIYF | TGTGCCAGCATTCCAGGGGTTTCCGGAAACACCATATATTTT
TRBJ2-1 | . | TRBV12-5 | many | CASGLDNEQFF | TGTGCTAGTGGTTTGGACAATGAGCAGTTCTTC
TRBJ2-7 | . | TRBV28 | many | CASSFGVYEQYF | TGTGCCAGCAGTTTCGGGGTATACGAGCAGTACTTC
TRBJ2-3 | . | TRBV9 | many | CASSTGTPSSGTQYF | TGTGCCAGCAGCACCGGGACCCCATCGTCGGGTACGCAGTATTTT
TRBJ2-7 | TRBD2 | TRBV3-1 | many | CASSQAAAGAYEQYF | TGTGCCAGCAGCCAAGCTGCGGCGGGAGCCTACGAGCAGTACTTC
TRBJ2-1 | . | TRBV6-2/TRBV6-3 | many | CASSRNPAYNEQFF | TGTGCCAGCAGCCGTAACCCCGCCTACAATGAGCAGTTCTTC